The 10 T cell receptor beta chains reported below all come from one sample, sequenced in a study of CD8+CD57+ T cells in acquired aplastic anemia listed by TCRdb under 2018. Sequencing was performed on an Illumina HiSeq 2000. Genomic DNA was used as template for profiling of TCR beta VDJ combinations and CDR3 sequences. The public reads were reanalyzed by TCRdb: fastp trimming at Q25, MiXCR alignment, in-frame beta chains only. CDR3 protein sequences are deduplicated, and each keeps its most common genes and DNA. The sample profile shows 150,000 to 200,000 distinct CDR3 sequences; around 50% of them were found once. Under 15% of the sample belongs to the ten largest clones. Patients chosen for sequencing had shown expansion of CD8+CD57+ cells by flow cytometry. What was sequenced was sorted CD4+, CD8+, or CD8+CD57+ T cells (not recorded which) from PBMCs. These receptors originate from a human donor with aplastic anemia.

This chain uses TRBV30 with TRBJ1-5, with D unclear. The CDR3 is made up of 14 amino acids. V lost 4 bases and J 3 bases, leaving 13 bases between the germline ends. Looked up from germline, CDR1 is GTSNPN and CDR2 is SVGIG (reference sequence). The CDR3 bases are TGTGCCTGGAAGCGAGGGCAGTCCAATCAGCCCCAGCATTTT. Its protein is CAWKRGQSNQPQHF.

This clonotype occurred a few times. This chain joins TRBV6-1 and TRBJ2-7; D remains ambiguous. CDR1 is MNHNS and CDR2 is SASEGT in the germline V gene. Trimming stripped 2 bases from V and 7 bases from J, with 12 bases between. The CDR3 is 13 residues long. This chain's CDR3 is CASSELSGWEQYF. The CDR3 DNA follows: TGTGCCAGCAGTGAATTGAGTGGCTGGGAGCAGTACTTC.

This clonotype has at least ten counts. The V and J genes are TRBV5-1 and TRBJ1-3; D possibly corresponds to TRBD1 (5 bases). Trimming shortened V by 3 bases and J by 7 bases, and 8 bases separated the two germline ends. The length of the CDR3 is 12 residues. Germline V CDR1 and CDR2: SGHRS, YFSETQ. In DNA form, the CDR3 reads TGCGCCAGCAGCTCGGAGGGGAACACCATATATTTT. It encodes CASSSEGNTIYF. The complete variable domain, with remaining parts taken from reference TRBV5-1 and TRBJ1-3, reads KAGVTQTPRYLIKTRGQQVTLSCSPISGHRSVSWYQQTPGQGLQFLFEYFSETQRNKGNFPGRFSGRQFSNSRSEMNVSTLELGDSALYLCASSSEGNTIYFGEGSWLTVV.

As concerns this clonotype: At one end, the junction sequence differs from germline, possibly due to a read error. The J gene is TRBJ1-2, the V gene TRBV19; 10 nucleotides agree with TRBD1. The length of the CDR3 is 14 residues. Germline values: CDR1 LNHDA, CDR2 SQIVND (reference sequence). CDR3 bases: TGTGCCACCGTAGCACGGGACAGGGGCAATGGCTACGCCTTC. This sequence encodes CATVARDRGNGYAF.

The chain has TRBV12-3 or TRBV12-4 and TRBJ2-3; the D gene is possibly TRBD1 (6 bases). The length of the CDR3 is 14 residues. V was pared by 8 bases and J by 0 bases, with 12 bases between. The CDR3 DNA is TGTGCCAGCCGGACAGAGGGAAGCACAGATACGCAGTATTTT. It translates to CASRTEGSTDTQYF.

This clonotype was detected many times. The chain is built from TRBV29-1 and TRBJ2-3, with 8 bases aligning to TRBD2. The CDR3 has 12 residues. Germline-derived CDR1 and CDR2 are SQVTM and ANQGSEA. The trim removed 4 bases at V and 4 bases at J, leaving 1 base unmatched. The CDR3 sequence: CSVAGGADTQYF. For the CDR3, the DNA is TGCAGCGTTGCGGGGGGGGCAGATACGCAGTATTTT.

The genes are TRBV20-1 and TRBJ2-7; TRBD2 matches 10 bases. The junction had 12 bases not matched to a gene; V was cut back by 5 bases and J by 5 bases. The length of the CDR3 is 15 residues. The germline V gene has CDR1 DFQATT and CDR2 SNEGSKA (reference sequence). CDR3 in DNA: TGCAGTGCTCCCAAGCGGGAGGGCCTAAAGGACGAGCAGTACTTC. Translating gives CSAPKREGLKDEQYF.

The gene calls are TRBV6-1 and TRBJ2-7, with D perhaps matching TRBD1 (6 bases). There are 15 residues in the CDR3. From germline, CDR1 is MNHNS and CDR2 SASEGT. V was cut by 8 bases and J by 0 bases, with 17 bases left in between. Here the CDR3 DNA reads TGTGCCAGCGCGATTTCGGACAGCCCCTCCTACGAGCAGTACTTC. This gives the protein CASAISDSPSYEQYF.

This rearrangement joins TRBV15 to TRBJ2-1, with D unclear. V was trimmed by 2 bases and J by 9 bases, leaving 8 bases between them. Germline V gene sequence: CDR1 LNHNV, CDR2 YYDKDF (reference sequence). This CDR3 contains 12 residues. The CDR3, as DNA: TGTGCCACCAGCAGAAGGTGGGGTGAGCAGTTCTTC. This translates into CATSRRWGEQFF.

This clonotype showed up just once. This chain joins TRBV7-2 and TRBJ2-5; 14 bases agree with TRBD2. Germline-derived CDR1 and CDR2 are SGHTA and FQGNSA. J lost 14 bases, V lost 3 bases, and 8 bases had no gene match. The CDR3 is made up of 14 amino acids. The CDR3 DNA reads TGTGCCAGCAGCTTCGGGACTAGCGGGAGCGGAAATTACTTC. Amino acids: CASSFGTSGSGNYF.